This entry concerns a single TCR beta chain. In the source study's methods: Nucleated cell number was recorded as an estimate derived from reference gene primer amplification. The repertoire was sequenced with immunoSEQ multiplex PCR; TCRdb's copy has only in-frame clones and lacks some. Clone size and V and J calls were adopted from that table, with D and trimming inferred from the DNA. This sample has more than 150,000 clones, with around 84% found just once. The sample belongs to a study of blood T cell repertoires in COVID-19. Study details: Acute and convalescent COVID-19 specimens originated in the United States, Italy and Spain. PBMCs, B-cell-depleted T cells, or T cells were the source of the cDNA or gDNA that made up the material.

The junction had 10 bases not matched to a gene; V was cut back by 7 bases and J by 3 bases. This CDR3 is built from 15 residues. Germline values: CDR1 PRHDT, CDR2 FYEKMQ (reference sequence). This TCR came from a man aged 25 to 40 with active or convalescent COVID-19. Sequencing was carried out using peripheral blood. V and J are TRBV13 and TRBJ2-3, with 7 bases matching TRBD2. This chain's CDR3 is CASTVSGGKTDTQYF. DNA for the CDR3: TGTGCCAGCACCGTTTCGGGGGGAAAGACAGATACGCAGTATTTT. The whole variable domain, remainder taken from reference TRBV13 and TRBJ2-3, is AAGVIQSPRHLIKEKRETATLKCYPIPRHDTVYWYQQGPGQDPQFLISFYEKMQSDKGSIPDRFSAQQFSDYHSELNMSSLELGDSALYFCASTVSGGKTDTQYFGPGTRLTVL.